This TCR beta chain was recovered during a study of lymphopenia after photon versus proton radiotherapy. Study results and caveats: Photon-treated patients lost naive T cells and TCR diversity; proton-treated stayed stable.

The CDR3 loop spans 12 amino acids. V was clipped by 0 bases and J by 11 bases, with 8 bases between them. Germline V gene sequence: CDR1 LNHDA, CDR2 SQIVND (reference sequence). The protocol was immunoSEQ multiplex PCR, while the TCRdb copy is restricted to in-frame clones and leaves out a portion. The sample holds some 41,000 clones, approximately 81% seen once. A word on this clone: The antigen is not known.

This chain joins TRBV19 and TRBJ1-5; D is unclear. This specimen consisted of peripheral blood, obtained from a patient treated with photon-based radiotherapy. The receptor comes from a man aged 45-65 years with gastric cancer. CDR3 sequence (DNA): TGTGCCAGTAGTATAGATTCCGGGGCCCAGCATTTT. Protein sequence: CASSIDSGAQHF.